This is a list of T cell receptor beta chains from one sample in a study of blood T cell repertoires in COVID-19. Data came from immunoSEQ multiplex PCR; TCRdb stores just in-frame clones and leaves some out. The data hold under 200,000 clones, with just under 80% observed a single time. The sample consisted of peripheral blood. Source of these receptors: a man between 65 and 80 years old with active or convalescent COVID-19. The CDR3 runs from the conserved cysteine through the conserved F or W. Each record gives: clone size, V gene, J gene, D gene, CDR3 DNA, CDR3 protein. A D gene is named only where the DNA matches it firmly. For some rows the clone size is stated as once, few or many, or as a class when expanded; others skip it.

clone size: -; V gene: TRBV5-1; J gene: TRBJ1-5; D gene: -; CDR3 DNA: TGCGCCAGCAGCTTGGGAGGGTACGAGAGTCAGCCCCAGCATTTT; CDR3 protein: CASSLGGYESQPQHF
clone size: once; V gene: TRBV13; J gene: TRBJ2-5; D gene: TRBD2; CDR3 DNA: TGTGCCAGCAGCTCAAGCCGAGGGGAAGCGGGAGCTGAGACCCAGTACTTC; CDR3 protein: CASSSSRGEAGAETQYF
clone size: few; V gene: TRBV3-1/TRBV3-2; J gene: TRBJ2-7; D gene: -; CDR3 DNA: TGTGCCAGCAGCCAAGCCCGGGACACAACCTACGAGCAGTACTTC; CDR3 protein: CASSQARDTTYEQYF
clone size: once; V gene: TRBV4-3; J gene: TRBJ1-5; D gene: -; CDR3 DNA: TGCGCCAGCAGCCAAGATAGGGGTCAGCCCCAGCATTTT; CDR3 protein: CASSQDRGQPQHF
clone size: -; V gene: TRBV9; J gene: TRBJ2-4; D gene: TRBD1; CDR3 DNA: TGTGCCAGCAGCGGAAATGACAGGGGAAATCAGTACTTC; CDR3 protein: CASSGNDRGNQYF
clone size: -; V gene: TRBV6-5; J gene: TRBJ2-7; D gene: TRBD1; CDR3 DNA: TGTGCCAGCAGGGACAGGGGTGGCTCCTACGAGCAGTACTTC; CDR3 protein: CASRDRGGSYEQYF
clone size: -; V gene: TRBV6-5; J gene: TRBJ2-3; D gene: -; CDR3 DNA: TGTGCCAGCAGCAAACAGGTTGGCACAGATACGCAGTATTTT; CDR3 protein: CASSKQVGTDTQYF
clone size: -; V gene: TRBV19; J gene: TRBJ1-5; D gene: TRBD1; CDR3 DNA: TGTGCCAGTAGTACCGGACAGGGGGGGCATATTGGCAATCAGCCCCAGCATTTT; CDR3 protein: CASSTGQGGHIGNQPQHF
clone size: -; V gene: TRBV6-5; J gene: TRBJ1-6; D gene: -; CDR3 DNA: TGTGCCAGCAGTTTATCAGGGCACAATTCACCCCTCCACTTT; CDR3 protein: CASSLSGHNSPLHF
clone size: -; V gene: TRBV7-9; J gene: TRBJ1-1; D gene: -; CDR3 DNA: TGTGCCAGCAGTCTTACAGGGTTTGGGACTTTCTTT; CDR3 protein: CASSLTGFGTFF
clone size: -; V gene: TRBV10-3; J gene: TRBJ2-7; D gene: TRBD1; CDR3 DNA: TGTGCCATCAGACCGGGACAGGGGAACCCTAGGGGCGAGCAGTACTTC; CDR3 protein: CAIRPGQGNPRGEQYF
clone size: -; V gene: TRBV7-7; J gene: TRBJ1-1; D gene: -; CDR3 DNA: TGTGCCTTAACGCGGGTGAACACTGAAGCTTTCTTT; CDR3 protein: CALTRVNTEAFF
clone size: -; V gene: TRBV5-1; J gene: TRBJ2-2; D gene: TRBD2; CDR3 DNA: TGCGCCAGCAGTCCAACACCCTCTCTAGCGGGGAGGACCGGGGAGCTGTTTTTT; CDR3 protein: CASSPTPSLAGRTGELFF
clone size: few; V gene: TRBV7-9; J gene: TRBJ2-7; D gene: -; CDR3 DNA: TGTGCCAGCAGCCCATCCGGGTACGAGCAGTACTTC; CDR3 protein: CASSPSGYEQYF
clone size: -; V gene: TRBV9; J gene: TRBJ1-3; D gene: -; CDR3 DNA: TGTGCCAGCAGCGTGGGCAGAACCAACACCATATATTTT; CDR3 protein: CASSVGRTNTIYF
clone size: -; V gene: TRBV4-1; J gene: TRBJ1-2; D gene: -; CDR3 DNA: TGCGCCAGCAGCCAAGATTGGTCCAGGCCATATGGCTACACCTTC; CDR3 protein: CASSQDWSRPYGYTF
clone size: -; V gene: TRBV5-1; J gene: TRBJ2-7; D gene: -; CDR3 DNA: TGCGCCAGCAGCAACGAGGGATTAAACGAGCAGTACTTC; CDR3 protein: CASSNEGLNEQYF
clone size: once; V gene: TRBV5-1; J gene: TRBJ1-1; D gene: -; CDR3 DNA: TGCGCCAGCAGCCTCCGGGTGACGAAGAACATGAACACTGAAGCTTTCTTT; CDR3 protein: CASSLRVTKNMNTEAFF
clone size: -; V gene: TRBV27; J gene: TRBJ1-2; D gene: TRBD1; CDR3 DNA: TGTGCCAGCAGCCCCCGGAACCGGGACAGCGGCGGTAATAACTATGGCTACACCTTC; CDR3 protein: CASSPRNRDSGGNNYGYTF
clone size: -; V gene: TRBV7-6; J gene: TRBJ1-4; D gene: -; CDR3 DNA: TGTGCCAGCAGACGGGATCATAATGAAAAACTGTTTTTT; CDR3 protein: CASRRDHNEKLFF
clone size: -; V gene: TRBV27; J gene: TRBJ1-5; D gene: -; CDR3 DNA: TGTGCCAGCAGTTCAACTCGGGGGGCATATAGCAATCAGCCCCAGCATTTT; CDR3 protein: CASSSTRGAYSNQPQHF
clone size: -; V gene: TRBV5-1; J gene: TRBJ1-2; D gene: -; CDR3 DNA: TGCGCCAGCAGCTTGTTTCTGAACAGTGAGAATGGCTACACCTTC; CDR3 protein: CASSLFLNSENGYTF
clone size: -; V gene: TRBV20-1; J gene: TRBJ1-3; D gene: TRBD1; CDR3 DNA: TGCAGTGCTAGTCCAGGGGGCGTAGACACCATATATTTT; CDR3 protein: CSASPGGVDTIYF
clone size: -; V gene: TRBV14; J gene: TRBJ1-1; D gene: -; CDR3 DNA: TGTGCCAGCAGCCAAGGGAAATCTAGTTCCGCTGAAGCTTTCTTT; CDR3 protein: CASSQGKSSSAEAFF
clone size: -; V gene: TRBV10-2; J gene: TRBJ2-7; D gene: TRBD2; CDR3 DNA: TGCGCCAGCGGGGGGGTTGACGGTCCCTGGCACTTC; CDR3 protein: CASGGVDGPWHF
clone size: -; V gene: TRBV28; J gene: TRBJ1-5; D gene: -; CDR3 DNA: TGTGCCAGCAGTGGGGCAGAGAAAAAACAGCCCCAGCATTTT; CDR3 protein: CASSGAEKKQPQHF
clone size: -; V gene: TRBV6-2/TRBV6-3; J gene: TRBJ2-1; D gene: TRBD1; CDR3 DNA: TGTGCCAGCAGTGGACGGGACAGGGATTTTAATGAGCAGTTCTTC; CDR3 protein: CASSGRDRDFNEQFF
clone size: -; V gene: TRBV6-5; J gene: TRBJ1-1; D gene: TRBD1; CDR3 DNA: TGTGCCAGCAGCCAGGGACAGGAGACCACTGAAGCTTTCTTT; CDR3 protein: CASSQGQETTEAFF
clone size: -; V gene: TRBV6-2/TRBV6-3; J gene: TRBJ2-7; D gene: TRBD2; CDR3 DNA: TGTGCCAGCAGTTCCGGACCGGGACTAGCGGGGATCAACGAGCAGTACTTC; CDR3 protein: CASSSGPGLAGINEQYF
clone size: -; V gene: TRBV5-1; J gene: TRBJ2-3; D gene: TRBD2; CDR3 DNA: TGCGCCAGCAGAGAGACTAGCGCCACAGATACGCAGTATTTT; CDR3 protein: CASRETSATDTQYF
clone size: -; V gene: TRBV11-2; J gene: TRBJ2-7; D gene: TRBD2; CDR3 DNA: TGTGCCAGCAGCTCCCGACTAGCGGGGGGGGGTTACGAGCAGTACTTC; CDR3 protein: CASSSRLAGGGYEQYF
clone size: -; V gene: TRBV4-3; J gene: TRBJ1-6; D gene: -; CDR3 DNA: TGCGCCAGCAGCCAAGGAGTTGGGGGGAATAATTCACCCCTCCACTTT; CDR3 protein: CASSQGVGGNNSPLHF
clone size: few; V gene: TRBV2; J gene: TRBJ1-1; D gene: -; CDR3 DNA: TGTGCCAGCAGTGAGTATGAGGACACTGAAGCTTTCTTT; CDR3 protein: CASSEYEDTEAFF
clone size: -; V gene: TRBV2; J gene: TRBJ2-1; D gene: TRBD2; CDR3 DNA: TGTGCCAGCAGAGACTCTAGCGGGAGGGCGGTCAATGAGCAGTTCTTC; CDR3 protein: CASRDSSGRAVNEQFF
clone size: -; V gene: TRBV7-9; J gene: TRBJ1-2; D gene: -; CDR3 DNA: TGTGCCAGCACCCCTTCTACCGGGAGAGGCTACACCTTC; CDR3 protein: CASTPSTGRGYTF
clone size: -; V gene: TRBV7-8; J gene: TRBJ1-5; D gene: TRBD1; CDR3 DNA: TGTGCCAGCAGCCCTGGGACAGGCTATAGCAATCAGCCCCAGCATTTT; CDR3 protein: CASSPGTGYSNQPQHF
clone size: many; V gene: TRBV5-1; J gene: TRBJ2-5; D gene: -; CDR3 DNA: TGCGCCAGCAGCTTGGCCGCGGAAGAGACCCAGTACTTC; CDR3 protein: CASSLAAEETQYF
clone size: -; V gene: TRBV7-9; J gene: TRBJ1-1; D gene: -; CDR3 DNA: TGTGCCAGCAGTTTTTACGGGAGGGCCATGAACACTGAAGCTTTCTTT; CDR3 protein: CASSFYGRAMNTEAFF
clone size: -; V gene: TRBV25-1; J gene: TRBJ2-1; D gene: TRBD2; CDR3 DNA: TGTGCCAGCACTCGCGGGGGGTACAATGAGCAGTTCTTC; CDR3 protein: CASTRGGYNEQFF
clone size: -; V gene: TRBV7-9; J gene: TRBJ1-3; D gene: -; CDR3 DNA: TGTGCCAGCAGCTTAGCCTTCGAAACGGTCTCTGGAAACACCATATATTTT; CDR3 protein: CASSLAFETVSGNTIYF
clone size: -; V gene: TRBV18; J gene: TRBJ1-3; D gene: TRBD1; CDR3 DNA: TGTGCCAGCTCACCGGACAGGGCGAGAAACACCATATATTTT; CDR3 protein: CASSPDRARNTIYF
clone size: -; V gene: TRBV7-8; J gene: TRBJ2-2; D gene: -; CDR3 DNA: TGTGCCAGCAGCTTAGGGGAGATGCGGAGGAACACCGGGGAGCTGTTTTTT; CDR3 protein: CASSLGEMRRNTGELFF
clone size: -; V gene: TRBV5-1; J gene: TRBJ2-1; D gene: TRBD2; CDR3 DNA: TGCGCCAGCAGCTTGGGACTAGCGGGGGGGCCCGTAAATGAGCAGTTCTTC; CDR3 protein: CASSLGLAGGPVNEQFF
clone size: -; V gene: TRBV20-1; J gene: TRBJ2-1; D gene: -; CDR3 DNA: TGCAGTGCCTCGGGTTCCGAGCAGTTCTTC; CDR3 protein: CSASGSEQFF
clone size: -; V gene: TRBV27; J gene: TRBJ2-1; D gene: -; CDR3 DNA: TGTGCCAGCAGTTTTGGTGGCGGGAATTACAATGAGCAGTTCTTC; CDR3 protein: CASSFGGGNYNEQFF
clone size: many; V gene: TRBV7-9; J gene: TRBJ1-1; D gene: -; CDR3 DNA: TGTGCCAGCAGCCGAGGGGACTATAGAGCTTTCTTT; CDR3 protein: CASSRGDYRAFF
clone size: -; V gene: TRBV28; J gene: TRBJ1-1; D gene: TRBD1; CDR3 DNA: TGTGCCAGCAGGGACCAGGGGGGATACACTGAAGCTTTCTTT; CDR3 protein: CASRDQGGYTEAFF
clone size: -; V gene: TRBV10-3; J gene: TRBJ2-2; D gene: TRBD2; CDR3 DNA: TGTGCCATCAGTAATCGCGGGGGGCAGAACACCGGGGAGCTGTTTTTT; CDR3 protein: CAISNRGGQNTGELFF
clone size: -; V gene: TRBV7-9; J gene: TRBJ1-3; D gene: TRBD1; CDR3 DNA: TGTGCCAGCAGCCCACCCGGGACAGGGTTTAACACCATATATTTT; CDR3 protein: CASSPPGTGFNTIYF
clone size: -; V gene: TRBV7-3; J gene: TRBJ2-2; D gene: TRBD2; CDR3 DNA: TGTGCCAGCAGCCCGGGACTATCCGGGGAGCTGTTTTTT; CDR3 protein: CASSPGLSGELFF
clone size: once; V gene: TRBV6-5; J gene: TRBJ1-6; D gene: -; CDR3 DNA: TGTGCCAGCAGCGGGGACGCGGGCAGGGGATCCCTCCACTTT; CDR3 protein: CASSGDAGRGSLHF
clone size: few; V gene: TRBV7-9; J gene: TRBJ2-5; D gene: TRBD2; CDR3 DNA: TGTGCCAGCAGCTTGGCTAGCGGGGGTTTTAAAGAGACCCAGTACTTC; CDR3 protein: CASSLASGGFKETQYF
clone size: -; V gene: TRBV12-3/TRBV12-4; J gene: TRBJ2-6; D gene: -; CDR3 DNA: TGCGCCTCTGGGGCGGGGGCCAACGTCCTGACTTTC; CDR3 protein: CASGAGANVLTF
clone size: -; V gene: TRBV6-1; J gene: TRBJ1-3; D gene: -; CDR3 DNA: TGTGCCAGCAGTGATTACAGGGCTAGTTATGGAAACACCATATATTTT; CDR3 protein: CASSDYRASYGNTIYF
clone size: -; V gene: TRBV5-8; J gene: TRBJ2-7; D gene: TRBD1; CDR3 DNA: TGTGCCAGCAGCTTGGGTCAGGGGGCCCACGAGCAGTACTTC; CDR3 protein: CASSLGQGAHEQYF
clone size: -; V gene: TRBV28; J gene: TRBJ1-2; D gene: -; CDR3 DNA: TGTGCCAGCAGCCTAACCAACTATGGCTACACCTTC; CDR3 protein: CASSLTNYGYTF
clone size: once; V gene: TRBV6-6; J gene: TRBJ2-1; D gene: TRBD2; CDR3 DNA: TGTGCCAGCAGTCCCGGGACTAGCGGGAGGGATAGATACAATGAGCAGTTCTTC; CDR3 protein: CASSPGTSGRDRYNEQFF
clone size: -; V gene: TRBV2; J gene: TRBJ1-3; D gene: -; CDR3 DNA: TGTGCCAGCAGCGCCCGGGGGGGCCCTGGAAACACCATATATTTT; CDR3 protein: CASSARGGPGNTIYF
clone size: -; V gene: TRBV7-3; J gene: TRBJ1-6; D gene: TRBD1; CDR3 DNA: TGTGCCAGCAGCGAGGGACAGGGGAGTTCACCCCTCCACTTT; CDR3 protein: CASSEGQGSSPLHF